A selection of T cell receptor beta chains follows, all from one sample in a study of CD8+ T cells in alopecia areata. Only in-frame clones appear in the TCRdb table, and some are missing; sequencing was by immunoSEQ multiplex PCR. The table has 200,000 or so clones, more than 55% seen once. Sequencing was done on a sample of CD8+ T cells sorted from blood. These TCRs come from a human donor in good health. Both conserved end residues are part of each CDR3. Each record gives: J gene, D gene, clone size, V gene, CDR3 protein. The D gene is left open where the match is weak. Not every row has a clone size; where given, it reads once, few, many or a size class.

TRBJ2-3 . . TRBV5-4 CASSLVAGMETDTQYF
TRBJ2-5 . . TRBV20-1 CSARSQETQYF
TRBJ2-1 . . TRBV5-6 CASSLGGNEQFF
TRBJ2-1 . few TRBV14 CASSQEGAYNEQFF
TRBJ2-5 . . TRBV15 CATRGAWETQYF
TRBJ2-7 . . TRBV5-6 CASSFGTSYEQYF
TRBJ2-7 TRBD1 . TRBV27 CASSLTGGDLDEQYF
TRBJ2-3 . . TRBV29-1 CSVVGLASTDTQYF
TRBJ2-1 . . TRBV30 CAWKGGHHNEQFF
TRBJ1-2 . few TRBV25-1 CASSEDRPPRGYTF
TRBJ2-6 TRBD1 . TRBV2 CASSGTGSSGANVLTF
TRBJ1-2 . . TRBV6-5 CASSPSTAGNYGYTF
TRBJ2-7 . once TRBV28 CASSFNSPYEQYF